This T cell receptor (beta chain) is drawn from a study of blood T cell repertoires in COVID-19. This table comes from immunoSEQ multiplex PCR, and its TCRdb copy is limited to in-frame clones, with some not included. The table lists roughly 170,000 clones, about 78% of them singletons. Losses at the gene ends were 4 bases for V and 6 bases for J; bases not matched to a gene: 6. This CDR3 is 14 amino acids long. CDR1 ENHRY and CDR2 SYGVKD come from the germline V gene. Ages ranged from about 18 to 89 years, with residence in more than 20 US areas. The specimen sequenced was PBMCs or T cells enriched from blood (not recorded which). The source of this sequence is a woman in her fifties or sixties who had recovered from COVID-19. V usage is TRBV10-3 and J usage is TRBJ1-2; TRBD1 matches at 9 bases. CDR3 coding DNA: TGTGCCATCAGTGCCGGGGACAGGGAAAATGGCTACACCTTC. Translating it yields CAISAGDRENGYTF.